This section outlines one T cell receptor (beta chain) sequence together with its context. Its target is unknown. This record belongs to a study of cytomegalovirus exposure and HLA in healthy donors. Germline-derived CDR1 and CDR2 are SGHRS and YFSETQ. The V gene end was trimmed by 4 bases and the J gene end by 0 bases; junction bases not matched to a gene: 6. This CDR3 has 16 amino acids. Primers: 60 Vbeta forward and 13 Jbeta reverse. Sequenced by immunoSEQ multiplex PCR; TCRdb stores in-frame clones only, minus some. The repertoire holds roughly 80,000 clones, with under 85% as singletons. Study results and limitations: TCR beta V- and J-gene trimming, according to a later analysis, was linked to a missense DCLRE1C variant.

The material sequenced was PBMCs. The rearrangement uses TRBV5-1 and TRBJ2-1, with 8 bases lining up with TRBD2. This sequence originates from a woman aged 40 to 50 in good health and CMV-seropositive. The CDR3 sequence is CASSATSGSSYNEQFF. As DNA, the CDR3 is TGCGCCAGCAGCGCTACTAGCGGAAGCTCCTACAATGAGCAGTTCTTC.